This T cell receptor (beta chain) appears in the sequencing data of a study of blood T cells in healthy people across ages. Study-level findings and limits: Diversity of TCR beta correlated strongly with naive T cell percentage. When one million T cells were used, diversity estimates were thought to be underestimates. Roughly linearly, TCR beta diversity per million T cells fell as age increased.

On this clonotype itself: Its antigen remains unknown.

A second PCR of roughly 7 to 11 cycles used a sample-barcoded 5' primer and a J-beta primer mix. MiXCR, run by TCRdb on the 5' RACE reads, gives a single entry per CDR3 protein. Seen here are approximately 850,000 distinct CDR3 sequences, under 45% observed once, and the top ten hold nearly 20%. The germline gives CDR1 SNHLY, CDR2 FYNNEI. The junction had 6 bases not matched to a gene; V was cut back by 6 bases and J by 6 bases. This CDR3 is 14 amino acids long. What was sequenced was blood. The chain uses TRBV2 and TRBJ1-5, with 9 bases aligning to TRBD1. This receptor was obtained from a man in his sixties in good health. CDR3 amino acids: CASSGDRVGQPQHF. Written as DNA, the CDR3 is TGTGCCAGCAGCGGGGACAGGGTGGGTCAGCCCCAGCATTTT.